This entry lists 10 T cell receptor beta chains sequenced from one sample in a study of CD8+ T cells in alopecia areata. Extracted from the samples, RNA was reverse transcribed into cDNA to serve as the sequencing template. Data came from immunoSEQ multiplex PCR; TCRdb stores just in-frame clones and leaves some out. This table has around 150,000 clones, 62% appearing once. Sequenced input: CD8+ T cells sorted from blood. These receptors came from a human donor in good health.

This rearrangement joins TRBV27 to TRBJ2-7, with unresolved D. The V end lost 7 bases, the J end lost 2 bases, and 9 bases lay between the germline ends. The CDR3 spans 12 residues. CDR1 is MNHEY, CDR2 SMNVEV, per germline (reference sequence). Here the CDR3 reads CASIWGPYEQYF. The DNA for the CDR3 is TGTGCCAGCATATGGGGTCCCTACGAGCAGTACTTC.

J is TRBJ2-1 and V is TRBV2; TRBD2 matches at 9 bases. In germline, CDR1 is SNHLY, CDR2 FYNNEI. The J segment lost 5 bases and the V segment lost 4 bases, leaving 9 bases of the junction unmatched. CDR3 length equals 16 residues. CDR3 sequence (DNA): TGTGCCAGCAGTGTAATGCGGGAGGGGCTCCACAATGAGCAGTTCTTC. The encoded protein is CASSVMREGLHNEQFF.

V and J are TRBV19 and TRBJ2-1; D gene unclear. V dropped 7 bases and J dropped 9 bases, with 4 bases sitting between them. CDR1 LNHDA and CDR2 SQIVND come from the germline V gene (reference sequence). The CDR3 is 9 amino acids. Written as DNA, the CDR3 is TGTGCCAGTACTCGTGAGCAGTTCTTC. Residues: CASTREQFF. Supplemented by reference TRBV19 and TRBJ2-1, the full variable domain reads DGGITQSPKYLFRKEGQNVTLSCEQNLNHDAMYWYRQDPGQGLRLIYYSQIVNDFQKGDIAEGYSVSREKKESFPLTVTSAQKNPTAFYLCASTREQFFGPGTRLTVL.

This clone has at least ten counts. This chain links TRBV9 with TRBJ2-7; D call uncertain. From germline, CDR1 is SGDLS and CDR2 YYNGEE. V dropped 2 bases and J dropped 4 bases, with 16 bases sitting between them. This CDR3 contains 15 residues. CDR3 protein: CASSVSIGISYEQYF. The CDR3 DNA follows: TGTGCCAGCAGCGTTTCGATTGGGATCTCTTACGAGCAGTACTTC. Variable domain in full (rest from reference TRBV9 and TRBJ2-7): DSGVTQTPKHLITATGQRVTLRCSPRSGDLSVYWYQQSLDQGLQFLIQYYNGEERAKGNILERFSAQQFPDLHSELNLSSLELGDSALYFCASSVSIGISYEQYFGPGTRLTVT.

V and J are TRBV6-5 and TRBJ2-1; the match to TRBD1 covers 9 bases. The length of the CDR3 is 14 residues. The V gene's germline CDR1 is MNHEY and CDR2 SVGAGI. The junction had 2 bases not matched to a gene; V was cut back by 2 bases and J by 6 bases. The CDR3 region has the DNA TGTGCCAGCAGTTACGACAGGGGGGCCAATGAGCAGTTCTTC. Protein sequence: CASSYDRGANEQFF.

CDR3 region: CASSLGGTSYEQYF. The CDR3 coding sequence is TGTGCCAGCAGTTTAGGCGGGACCAGCTACGAGCAGTACTTC. The J gene is TRBJ2-7, the V gene TRBV28, with D possibly TRBD2 on 6 matching bases. The CDR3 consists of 14 residues. V lost 2 bases to trimming and J lost 3 bases, with 11 bases between them. In germline, CDR1 is MDHEN, CDR2 SYDVKM.

The CDR3, as DNA: TGTGCCAGCACCCCCAACGGGATCTACGAGCAGTACTTC. This translates into CASTPNGIYEQYF. The chain joins TRBV7-8 to TRBJ2-7, with a weak D call TRBD2 (5 bases). The CDR3 contains 13 residues. CDR1 SGHVS and CDR2 FQNEAQ come from the germline V gene. Trimming removed 7 bases at V and 3 bases at J, with 13 bases between. The full variable domain, completed using reference TRBV7-8 and TRBJ2-7, is GAGVSQSPRYKVAKRGQDVALRCDPISGHVSLFWYQQALGQGPEFLTYFQNEAQLDKSGLPSDRFFAERPEGSVSTLKIQRTQQEDSAVYLCASTPNGIYEQYFGPGTRLTVT.

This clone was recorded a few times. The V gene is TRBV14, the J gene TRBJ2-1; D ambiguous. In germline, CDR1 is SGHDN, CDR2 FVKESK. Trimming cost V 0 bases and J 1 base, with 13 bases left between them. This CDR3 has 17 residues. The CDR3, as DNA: TGTGCCAGCAGCCAAGATCACGGAGACCCTTCCTACAATGAGCAGTTCTTC. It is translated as CASSQDHGDPSYNEQFF.

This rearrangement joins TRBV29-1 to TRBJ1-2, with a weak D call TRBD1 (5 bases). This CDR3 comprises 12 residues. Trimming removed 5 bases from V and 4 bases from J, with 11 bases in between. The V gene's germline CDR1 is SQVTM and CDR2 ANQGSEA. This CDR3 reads CSVRDSVYGYTF. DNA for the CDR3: TGCAGCGTTAGAGACAGTGTCTATGGCTACACCTTC.

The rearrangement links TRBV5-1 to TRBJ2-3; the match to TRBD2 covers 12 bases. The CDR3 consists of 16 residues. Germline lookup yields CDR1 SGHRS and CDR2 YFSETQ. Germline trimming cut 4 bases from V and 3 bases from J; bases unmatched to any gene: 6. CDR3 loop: CASSPTGTSGTDTQYF. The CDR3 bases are TGCGCCAGCAGCCCAACCGGGACTAGCGGGACAGATACGCAGTATTTT. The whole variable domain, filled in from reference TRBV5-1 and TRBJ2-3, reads KAGVTQTPRYLIKTRGQQVTLSCSPISGHRSVSWYQQTPGQGLQFLFEYFSETQRNKGNFPGRFSGRQFSNSRSEMNVSTLELGDSALYLCASSPTGTSGTDTQYFGPGTRLTVL.